This TCR beta chain was recorded in a study of T cells in Graves' hyperthyroidism and ophthalmopathy. Study results and caveats: Ophthalmopathy stood apart from stable hyperthyroidism in a 13 V-J model.

Per germline, CDR1 MDHEN and CDR2 SYDVKM. Trimming removed 0 bases from V and 4 bases from J, with 10 bases in between. This CDR3 has 15 amino acids. Calling Graves' hyperthyroidism stable meant ophthalmopathy did not progress within 18 months. Clinical symptoms, serum thyroxine and TRAb, thyroid ultrasound and orbital computed tomography were used for the diagnoses. TCR beta CDR3 regions were amplified from RNA transcripts. A first-round RT-PCR of the TCR CDR3 used the HTBI primer set. TCRdb independently ran MiXCR on the multiplex PCR reads; one entry per CDR3 protein. The sample contains approximately 520,000 distinct CDR3 sequences, less than 25% of which appear only once. This clonotype was counted ten times or more. Antigen unknown.

This clonotype originated in a man in his late teens or twenties with Graves' hyperthyroidism. The chain is built from TRBV28 and TRBJ1-5, with a tentative D call TRBD1 (5 bases). Specimen: blood. The CDR3: CASSLWQGENQPQHF. CDR3 DNA sequence: TGTGCCAGCAGTTTATGGCAGGGAGAAAATCAGCCCCAGCATTTT.